These 4 T cell receptor beta chains came from one sample sequenced in a study of blood T cell repertoires in COVID-19. Assay: immunoSEQ multiplex PCR; the TCRdb copy retains only in-frame clones and omits some. The sample carries just over 50,000 clones, just over 85% recorded once. What was sequenced was peripheral blood. The receptor source for this set is a man between 65 and 80 years old with acute or convalescent COVID-19.

V usage is TRBV7-9 and J usage is TRBJ2-7; 8 bases map to TRBD2. This CDR3 comprises 16 residues. Trimming at V came to 5 bases and at J to 3 bases, leaving 12 bases not matched to a gene. From germline, CDR1 is SEHNR and CDR2 FQNEAQ (reference sequence). The DNA of the CDR3 is TGTGCCAGCAGCACCGGTTCGGGAGGGGTTGTCTACGAGCAGTACTTC. It specifies CASSTGSGGVVYEQYF.

The gene calls are TRBV25-1 and TRBJ1-2; 9 bases are a match to TRBD1. Per germline, CDR1 MGHDK and CDR2 SYGVNS. This CDR3 has 12 residues. The V segment lost 6 bases and the J segment 8 bases; nucleotides outside the gene matches: 4. The CDR3 protein is CASRGTGWGYTF. The DNA of the CDR3 is TGTGCCAGCAGGGGGACAGGGTGGGGCTACACCTTC.

The rearrangement uses TRBV29-1 and TRBJ2-2; D ambiguous. CDR1 is SQVTM and CDR2 is ANQGSEA in the germline V gene. V lost 0 bases, J lost 0 bases, and 8 bases lay in between. The CDR3 has 15 amino acids. The CDR3: CSVEDPISNTGELFF. The CDR3 DNA reads TGCAGCGTTGAAGATCCAATTTCGAACACCGGGGAGCTGTTTTTT.

The rearrangement joins TRBV6-5 to TRBJ1-3; TRBD1 matches at 8 bases. The CDR3 is 15 residues long. Germline V lookup: CDR1 MNHEY, CDR2 SVGAGI. V shed 6 bases, J shed 0 bases, and the junction held 4 bases outside the gene matches. Here the CDR3 reads CASSGQGVSGNTIYF. For the CDR3, the DNA is TGTGCCAGCAGCGGACAGGGCGTCTCTGGAAACACCATATATTTT.